This TCR beta chain was obtained from a study of OX40 agonist ivuxolimab in advanced cancers. Profiled with immunoSEQ multiplex PCR; TCRdb holds only in-frame clones, not every one. The top ten clones hold nearly 4.5% of a sample with tens of thousands of clones, more than 65% of them seen once. The cohort excluded patients with autoimmune disease history or systemic immunosuppression. Germline V gene data show CDR1 as PRHDT and CDR2 as FYEKMQ (reference sequence). The CDR3 is made up of 15 amino acids. The V end lost 6 bases, the J end lost 6 bases, and 20 bases lay between the germline ends. This clone was counted a few times.

The J gene is TRBJ1-2, the V gene TRBV13; D is perhaps TRBD1 (6 bases). The sequence was obtained from an adult with an advanced solid tumor such as melanoma, head and neck, liver or kidney cancer. The sequenced sample was CD4+ or CD8+ T cells sorted from blood, obtained in a trial of the OX40 agonist ivuxolimab. The CDR3 loop reads CASRRGGAGFNGYTF. CDR3 nucleotide sequence: TGTGCCAGCAGGCGCGGGGGGGCAGGATTCAATGGCTACACCTTC.